A selection of T cell receptor beta chains follows, all from one sample in a study of control samples from healthy donors and cancer patients. This table comes from immunoSEQ multiplex PCR, and its TCRdb copy is limited to in-frame clones, with some not included. The sample contains some 34,000 clones, 93% of which appear only once. Sequenced sample: PBMCs. The receptors here all came from a middle-aged man with colorectal cancer. Both conserved end residues are part of each CDR3. A D gene is named only where the DNA matches it firmly. Expanded clones get a size class; other rows say once, few or many, or leave the size out.

d_call j_call cdr3_length clone_size v_call cdr3_nt cdr3_aa
NA TRBJ1-2 14 few TRBV5-4 TGTGCCAGCAGCCTCGGGACGGAGAACTATGGCTACACCTTC CASSLGTENYGYTF
NA TRBJ1-6 14 NA TRBV9 TGTGCCAGCAGCGTATTATGGGGAGATTCACCCCTCCACTTT CASSVLWGDSPLHF
NA TRBJ1-1 14 NA TRBV5-1 TGCGCCAGCAGCTTGGGCGGTCAGAACACTGAAGCTTTCTTT CASSLGGQNTEAFF
TRBD1 TRBJ2-6 17 NA TRBV6-6 TGTGCCAGCAGCCGACAGGGTCTCAGCTCTGGGGCCAACGTCCTGACTTTC CASSRQGLSSGANVLTF
NA TRBJ2-1 15 once TRBV7-2 TGTGCCAGCAGCTCCCAAGGCAGGGGAGATAATGAGCAGTTCTTC CASSSQGRGDNEQFF
NA TRBJ2-1 16 NA TRBV11-2 TGTGCCAGCAGCTCCCCCGGGGCCCGCTCCTACAATGAGCAGTTCTTC CASSSPGARSYNEQFF
TRBD1 TRBJ1-5 18 NA TRBV3-1/TRBV3-2 TGTGCCAGCAGCCAAGGTTTGCCGGGACAGGGGGTTAGGCAGCCCCAGCATTTT CASSQGLPGQGVRQPQHF
NA TRBJ2-6 16 NA TRBV2 TGTGCCAGCAGCCCAACCCAGGTTTCTGGGGCCAACGTCCTGACTTTC CASSPTQVSGANVLTF
NA TRBJ1-6 15 NA TRBV7-9 TGTGCCAGCAGCTTAGTCGCTGCGCCCAATTCACCCCTCCACTTT CASSLVAAPNSPLHF
TRBD1 TRBJ1-6 15 NA TRBV5-1 TGCGCCAGCAGTACAACAGGGGGGGATAATTCACCCCTCCACTTT CASSTTGGDNSPLHF
NA TRBJ1-1 13 NA TRBV30 TGTGCCTGGAGTAGGACAGAGAACACTGAAGCTTTCTTT CAWSRTENTEAFF
NA TRBJ2-5 14 NA TRBV18 TGTGCCAGCTCACCGAGGGAGGCATCAGAGACCCAGTACTTC CASSPREASETQYF
TRBD1 TRBJ1-2 17 NA TRBV6-2/TRBV6-3 TGTGCCAGCAGCCTCCGACGGGACAGGGGGTCGGACTATGGCTACACCTTC CASSLRRDRGSDYGYTF
TRBD1 TRBJ1-1 14 NA TRBV10-3 TGTGCCATCAGTGCGGACAGGGCCGAAACTGAAGCTTTCTTT CAISADRAETEAFF
NA TRBJ1-2 14 once TRBV6-5 TGTGCCAGCAGTCCAGGACCTGACCGCCTGGGCTACACCTTC CASSPGPDRLGYTF
NA TRBJ1-1 10 NA TRBV6-5 TGTGCCACCTACAACACTGAAGCTTTCTTT CATYNTEAFF